This T cell receptor beta chain was recovered during a study of PD-1 blockade in classical Hodgkin lymphoma. Indicated time point: cycle 4 day 1 (C4D1), after 6 weeks of nivolumab. Every patient relapsed after autologous stem cell transplantation, and brentuximab vedotin exposure varied. Magnetic negative selection was used to purify CD4+ T cells from PBMCs that had been thawed. Measured with immunoSEQ multiplex PCR; TCRdb has only the in-frame clones, and not every one. This sample has tens of thousands of clones, with 85% to 90% found just once. The CDR3 covers 14 residues. Germline V gives CDR1 LNHDA, CDR2 SQIVND (reference sequence). V lost 8 bases and J lost 3; bases outside the gene matches: 7.

The clonotype comes from a human donor with classical Hodgkin lymphoma. The chain couples TRBV19 to TRBJ1-2; 9 nucleotides align to TRBD1. The sample here was CD4+ T cells from blood, taken before the fourth cycle of nivolumab. The CDR3 sequence: CASRTGDSDYGYTF. CDR3 nucleotides: TGTGCCAGTCGGACAGGGGATTCTGACTATGGCTACACCTTC.